The 31 T cell receptor beta chains below were found in one sample sequenced in a study of blood T cell repertoires in COVID-19. Produced via immunoSEQ multiplex PCR; TCRdb's table is partial and in-frame only. The sample gives tens of thousands of clones, more than 75% of which show up once; about 6.9% is in the top ten. The sequencing sample was made of peripheral blood. The receptors stem from a human donor in a cohort sampled during active COVID-19.

This chain connects TRBV13 to TRBJ1-1; 8 positions agree with TRBD1. The CDR3 extends over 17 amino acids. Unmatched junction bases numbered 10, after V lost 4 bases and J lost 0 bases. CDR1 is PRHDT, CDR2 FYEKMQ, per germline (reference sequence). CDR3 residues: CASSYDRGYMMNTEAFF. The CDR3 DNA is TGTGCCAGCAGCTACGACAGGGGATACATGATGAACACTGAAGCTTTCTTT.

This clone was observed once. V usage is TRBV18 and J usage is TRBJ1-4; 10 nucleotides line up with TRBD1. Germline V gene data show CDR1 as KGHSH and CDR2 as LQKENI. V dropped 6 bases and J dropped 4; count of bases not matched to a gene: 2. This CDR3 region has 14 residues. Here the CDR3 reads CASSRDRGNEKLFF. CDR3 in DNA: TGTGCCAGCTCGAGGGACAGGGGTAATGAAAAACTGTTTTTT.

The V gene is TRBV7-9, the J gene TRBJ2-7, with 7 bases that match TRBD2. J was trimmed by 5 bases and V by 5 bases; bases with no gene match: 15. This CDR3 region has 16 residues. CDR1 and CDR2 from the germline V gene are SEHNR and FQNEAQ (reference sequence). In DNA form, the CDR3 reads TGTGCCAGCAGCAAAGATCTCCCCCAGGGAGGGGACGAGCAGTACTTC. Translation: CASSKDLPQGGDEQYF. The full variable domain, completed using reference TRBV7-9 and TRBJ2-7, is DTGVSQNPRHKITKRGQNVTFRCDPISEHNRLYWYRQTLGQGPEFLTYFQNEAQLEKSRLLSDRFSAERPKGSFSTLEIQRTEQGDSAMYLCASSKDLPQGGDEQYFGPGTRLTVT.

This clone was observed once. The CDR3 nucleotides read TGTGCCAGCAGTGAAGGGGGGACAGCCTACGAGCAGTACTTC. This translates into CASSEGGTAYEQYF. V and J are TRBV6-1 and TRBJ2-7; 7 nucleotides align to TRBD1. J lost 2 bases, V lost 1 base, and 2 bases had no gene match. This CDR3 spans 14 amino acids. From germline, CDR1 is MNHNS and CDR2 SASEGT.

J is TRBJ2-1 and V is TRBV7-9, with 10 bases matching TRBD2. CDR1 is SEHNR and CDR2 is FQNEAQ in the germline V gene (reference sequence). The CDR3 runs 15 residues. V was clipped by 3 bases and J by 8 bases; unmatched bases: 7. The CDR3 spells CASSFSSGGAYEQFF. Here the CDR3 DNA reads TGTGCCAGCAGCTTTAGCAGCGGGGGGGCTTATGAGCAGTTCTTC. The full variable domain, with the rest looked up from reference TRBV7-9 and TRBJ2-1, is DTGVSQNPRHKITKRGQNVTFRCDPISEHNRLYWYRQTLGQGPEFLTYFQNEAQLEKSRLLSDRFSAERPKGSFSTLEIQRTEQGDSAMYLCASSFSSGGAYEQFFGPGTRLTVL.

The V and J genes are TRBV10-3 and TRBJ1-5, with TRBD1 identical over 8 bases. Trimming took 6 bases from V and 5 from J; bases not matched to a gene: 3. This CDR3 has 13 amino acids. Germline-derived CDR1 and CDR2 are ENHRY and SYGVKD. The CDR3 here is CAISGQGHQPQHF. CDR3 sequence (DNA): TGTGCCATCAGCGGACAGGGTCATCAGCCCCAGCATTTT.

The chain links TRBV6-2 or TRBV6-3 to TRBJ2-5; D call uncertain. The germline gives CDR1 MNHEY, CDR2 SVGEGT. The V gene lost 0 bases and the J gene lost 7 bases, with 6 bases spanning the gap. This CDR3 has 12 residues. This CDR3 is CASSYSSGTQYF. The CDR3 coding sequence is TGTGCCAGCAGTTACTCGAGTGGGACCCAGTACTTC.

The chain combines TRBV30 with TRBJ1-5; D gene ambiguous. The CDR3 contains 15 residues. V lost 2 bases, J lost 9 bases, and 20 bases lay in between. Germline V gene lookup returns CDR1 GTSNPN and CDR2 SVGIG (reference sequence). The CDR3 DNA is TGTGCCTGGAGTCACCCCCCGGGTCCATTCAGGCCCCAGCATTTT. This encodes CAWSHPPGPFRPQHF.

The chain uses TRBV4-2 and TRBJ2-2, with TRBD2 as a possible D gene (6 bases). From germline, CDR1 is LGHNA and CDR2 YNFKEQ. This CDR3 is built from 13 residues. Deletions cut 1 base from V and 7 bases from J, with 7 bases between. CDR3 loop: CASSQGRGGELFF. The CDR3 DNA is TGTGCCAGCAGCCAAGGGAGGGGCGGGGAGCTGTTTTTT.

The gene calls are TRBV19 and TRBJ2-7; 10 nucleotides align to TRBD1. The CDR3 consists of 14 residues. Germline-derived CDR1 and CDR2 are LNHDA and SQIVND (reference sequence). Trimming at V came to 4 bases and at J to 7 bases, leaving 7 bases not matched to a gene. The CDR3 sequence: CASSTLDRGLEQYF. CDR3 DNA sequence: TGTGCCAGTAGTACTCTCGACAGGGGGCTTGAGCAGTACTTC.

The chain uses TRBV4-2 and TRBJ2-7; 12 nucleotides align to TRBD2. The CDR3 extends over 17 amino acids. Germline V gene data show CDR1 as LGHNA and CDR2 as YNFKEQ. The J segment lost 4 bases and the V segment lost 0 bases, leaving 7 bases of the junction unmatched. CDR3 sequence (DNA): TGTGCCAGCAGCCAAGATCCTGGACTAGCGGGGCTTTACGAGCAGTACTTC. Translation gives CASSQDPGLAGLYEQYF.

The chain carries TRBV7-6 and TRBJ1-1; no reliable D call. V lost 2 bases to trimming and J lost 5 bases, with 12 bases between them. Germline-derived CDR1 and CDR2 are SGHVS and FNYEAQ. This CDR3 has 14 amino acids. CDR3 sequence: CASSLSRGATEAFF. The CDR3 DNA reads as TGTGCCAGCAGCTTATCCCGAGGTGCGACTGAAGCTTTCTTT.

This clone was observed once. V is TRBV7-8 and J is TRBJ1-4; 7 bases are shared with TRBD1. The CDR3 sequence is 16 residues long. The germline gives CDR1 SGHVS, CDR2 FQNEAQ. With V trimmed by 7 bases and J by 7 bases, 15 bases remained unmatched. The CDR3: CASKLSRDRDSEKLFF. CDR3 in DNA: TGTGCCAGCAAGCTTTCACGAGACAGGGATAGTGAAAAACTGTTTTTT.

This rearrangement joins TRBV7-2 to TRBJ1-6, with TRBD1 matching over 9 bases. This CDR3 region has 15 residues. Germline CDR1 reads SGHTA; CDR2 reads FQGNSA. V was pared by 1 base and J by 9 bases, with 4 bases of the junction left unmatched. CDR3 region: CASSLVGTGSSPLHF. In DNA, the CDR3 is TGTGCCAGCAGCTTAGTTGGGACAGGGAGTTCACCCCTCCACTTT.

V and J are TRBV11-2 and TRBJ2-1; TRBD2 matches at 9 bases. The CDR3 sequence is 15 residues long. Trimming at V came to 3 bases and at J to 5 bases, leaving 5 bases not matched to a gene. Per germline, CDR1 SGHAT and CDR2 FQNNGV. The CDR3 loop is CASSFRTSDDNEQFF. The CDR3 DNA sequence: TGTGCCAGCAGCTTTCGGACTAGCGACGACAATGAGCAGTTCTTC.

This chain links TRBV4-1 with TRBJ1-5; D uncertain. Germline V gene sequence: CDR1 MGHRA, CDR2 YSYEKL. This CDR3 spans 14 amino acids. Trimming took off 0 bases at V and 9 bases at J, with 12 bases between the two ends. CDR3 protein: CASSQDGGLMPQHF. In DNA, the CDR3 is TGCGCCAGCAGCCAAGACGGCGGCTTGATGCCCCAGCATTTT.

The J gene is TRBJ2-2, the V gene TRBV24-1, with 9 bases that match TRBD2. The junction had 2 bases not matched to a gene; V was cut back by 3 bases and J by 4 bases. The CDR3 has 15 residues. Germline V CDR1 and CDR2: KGHDR, SFDVKD. The CDR3 here is CATSDTRGGTGELFF. CDR3 bases: TGTGCCACCAGTGATACGCGGGGGGGCACCGGGGAGCTGTTTTTT.

V usage is TRBV6-1 and J usage is TRBJ1-5; the D gene is possibly TRBD1 (5 bases). The CDR3 has 19 residues. The V gene lost 0 bases and the J gene lost 3 bases, with 21 bases spanning the gap. Germline values: CDR1 MNHNS, CDR2 SASEGT. Here the CDR3 DNA reads TGTGCCAGCAGTGAAGCTCCTCCACTGACCGGGGGGTTCAATCAGCCCCAGCATTTT. This sequence encodes CASSEAPPLTGGFNQPQHF.

The V gene is TRBV5-4, the J gene TRBJ1-1, with 12 bases fitting TRBD1. Germline V CDR1 and CDR2: SGHNT, YYREEE (reference sequence). The CDR3 is made up of 16 amino acids. Trimming removed 3 bases from V and 6 bases from J; junction bases left unmatched: 9. The CDR3 sequence is CASSWGGQGASAEAFF. For the CDR3, the DNA is TGTGCCAGCAGCTGGGGGGGACAGGGGGCAAGCGCTGAAGCTTTCTTT.

V gene TRBV30 combines with J gene TRBJ2-5; no clear D gene. V lost 0 bases and J 4 bases, leaving 3 bases between the germline ends. Germline V lookup: CDR1 GTSNPN, CDR2 SVGIG (reference sequence). The CDR3 covers 11 residues. The CDR3 here is CAWSVGETQYF. The CDR3 DNA reads TGTGCCTGGAGTGTCGGAGAGACCCAGTACTTC.

This clone was seen just once. The chain combines TRBV4-1 with TRBJ2-1; 10 bases fit TRBD2. CDR3 length equals 17 residues. Germline loops: CDR1 MGHRA, CDR2 YSYEKL. The junction had 10 bases not matched to a gene; V was cut back by 0 bases and J by 8 bases. CDR3 sequence reads: CASSQDPSGGGQYEQFF. CDR3 bases: TGCGCCAGCAGCCAAGATCCGAGCGGGGGGGGACAATATGAGCAGTTCTTC.

The chain employs TRBV6-5 and TRBJ2-1; D unclear. Germline CDR1 MNHEY, CDR2 SVGAGI. The CDR3 totals 13 residues. Deletions cut 6 bases from V and 3 bases from J, with 9 bases between. This chain's CDR3 is CASSSPFYNEQFF. CDR3 nucleotide sequence: TGTGCCAGCAGCAGTCCATTCTACAATGAGCAGTTCTTC.

Written as DNA, the CDR3 is TGTGCCAGCAGCCAAATGACAGGCCCCCAGGGGTTCTACGAGCAGTACTTC. Its translation: CASSQMTGPQGFYEQYF. The chain employs TRBV3-1 (or the pseudogene TRBV3-2) and TRBJ2-7; perhaps TRBD1 as D (6 bases). The length of the CDR3 is 17 residues. V was shortened by 2 bases and J by 3 bases, with 20 bases between the two germline ends. The germline gives CDR1 LGHDT, CDR2 YNNKEL (reference sequence).

The J gene is TRBJ1-3, the V gene TRBV6-5; D is unclear. The CDR3 has 14 amino acids. From germline, CDR1 is MNHEY and CDR2 SVGAGI. V gave up 6 bases and J gave up 2 bases, with 11 bases separating them. The CDR3 here is CASREFQAGNTIYF. As DNA, the CDR3 is TGTGCCAGCAGGGAGTTTCAAGCTGGAAACACCATATATTTT.

This clone was seen a few times. This chain uses TRBV7-9 with TRBJ1-2; D gene ambiguous. Trimming took off 1 base at V and 2 bases at J, with 11 bases between the two ends. The CDR3 totals 15 residues. Germline V lookup: CDR1 SEHNR, CDR2 FQNEAQ (reference sequence). The CDR3 sequence is CASSLERDINYGYTF. The CDR3 coding sequence is TGTGCCAGCAGCTTAGAGCGGGATATCAACTATGGCTACACCTTC.

The chain recombines TRBV15 with TRBJ1-1; D remains ambiguous. The CDR3 totals 16 residues. V was shortened by 3 bases and J by 2 bases, with 16 bases between the two germline ends. Germline V gives CDR1 LNHNV, CDR2 YYDKDF (reference sequence). For the CDR3, the DNA is TGTGCCACCAGCAGTAATTGGCGAGGGATTAACACTGAAGCTTTCTTT. Translation: CATSSNWRGINTEAFF.

The chain couples TRBV6-6 to TRBJ2-7; tentative D call: TRBD2 (7 bases). Germline CDR1 is MNHNY and CDR2 is SVGAGI (reference sequence). This CDR3 is 14 amino acids long. V was cut by 3 bases and J by 6 bases, with 15 bases left in between. The CDR3 sequence: CASSYSREGVEQYF. The CDR3 coding sequence is TGTGCCAGCAGTTATTCCAGGGAGGGGGTCGAGCAGTACTTC.

The chain is built from TRBV11-3 and TRBJ2-1; D possibly corresponds to TRBD1 (5 bases). The germline gives CDR1 SGHNT, CDR2 YENEEA. The CDR3 loop spans 14 amino acids. The ends were cut back, 0 bases at V and 7 bases at J, with 10 bases in the middle. The CDR3: CASSLDLGANEQFF. In nucleotides, the CDR3 is TGTGCCAGCAGCTTAGATCTAGGGGCTAATGAGCAGTTCTTC. Together with reference TRBV11-3 and TRBJ2-1, the CDR3 gives the full variable domain: EAGVVQSPRYKIIEKKQPVAFWCNPISGHNTLYWYLQNLGQGPELLIRYENEEAVDDSQLPKDRFSAERLKGVDSTLKIQPAELGDSAVYLCASSLDLGANEQFFGPGTRLTVL.

This clone was seen ten or more times. The V gene is TRBV4-1, the J gene TRBJ1-2, with D uncertain. CDR1 MGHRA and CDR2 YSYEKL come from the germline V gene. CDR3 size: 12 residues. Trimming removed 3 bases at V and 8 bases at J, with 10 bases between. The CDR3 spells CASSHRSLGYTF. The DNA for the CDR3 is TGCGCCAGCAGCCACCGGTCCCTAGGCTACACCTTC.

V usage is TRBV2 and J usage is TRBJ1-5, with D possibly TRBD1 on 5 matching bases. Trimming pared 4 bases from V and 4 bases from J, leaving 14 bases between. From germline, CDR1 is SNHLY and CDR2 FYNNEI. CDR3 size: 15 residues. CDR3 amino acids: CASSGGRTPNQPQHF. CDR3 bases: TGTGCCAGCAGTGGGGGTAGGACACCAAATCAGCCCCAGCATTTT. The variable domain in full, with the rest retrieved from reference TRBV2 and TRBJ1-5, is EPEVTQTPSHQVTQMGQEVILRCVPISNHLYFYWYRQILGQKVEFLVSFYNNEISEKSEIFDDQFSVERPDGSNFTLKIRSTKLEDSAMYFCASSGGRTPNQPQHFGDGTRLSIL.

The chain employs TRBV3-1 (or the pseudogene TRBV3-2) and TRBJ1-2, with 8 bases identical to TRBD1. Germline V gene lookup returns CDR1 LGHDT and CDR2 YNNKEL (reference sequence). V gave up 7 bases and J gave up 4 bases; unmatched junction bases: 2. CDR3 size: 12 residues. CDR3 in DNA: TGTGCCAGCATGGACAGGGTCTATGGCTACACCTTC. Translated: CASMDRVYGYTF.